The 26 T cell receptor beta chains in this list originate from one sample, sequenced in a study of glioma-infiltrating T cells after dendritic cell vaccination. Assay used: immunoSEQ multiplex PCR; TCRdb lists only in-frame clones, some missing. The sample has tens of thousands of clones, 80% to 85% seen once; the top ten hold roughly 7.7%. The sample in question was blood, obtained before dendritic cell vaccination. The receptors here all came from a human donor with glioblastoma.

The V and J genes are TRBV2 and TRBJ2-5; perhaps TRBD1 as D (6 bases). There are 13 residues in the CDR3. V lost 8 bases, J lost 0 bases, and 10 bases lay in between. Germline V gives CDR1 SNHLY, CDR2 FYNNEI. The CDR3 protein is CASARQDQETQYF. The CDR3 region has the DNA TGTGCCAGCGCCCGACAGGACCAAGAGACCCAGTACTTC.

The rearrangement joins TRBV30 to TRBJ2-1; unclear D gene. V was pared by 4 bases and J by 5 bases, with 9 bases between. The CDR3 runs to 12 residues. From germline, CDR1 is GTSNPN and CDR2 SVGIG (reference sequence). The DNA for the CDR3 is TGTGCCTGGACAGTCCTCAACAATGAGCAGTTCTTC. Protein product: CAWTVLNNEQFF.

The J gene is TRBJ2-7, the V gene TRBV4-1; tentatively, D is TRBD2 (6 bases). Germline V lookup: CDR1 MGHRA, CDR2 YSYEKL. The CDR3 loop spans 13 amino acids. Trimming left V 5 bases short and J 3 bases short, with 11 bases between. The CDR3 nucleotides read TGCGCCAGCAGCGAGCGACTAGGCTACGAGCAGTACTTC. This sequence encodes CASSERLGYEQYF.

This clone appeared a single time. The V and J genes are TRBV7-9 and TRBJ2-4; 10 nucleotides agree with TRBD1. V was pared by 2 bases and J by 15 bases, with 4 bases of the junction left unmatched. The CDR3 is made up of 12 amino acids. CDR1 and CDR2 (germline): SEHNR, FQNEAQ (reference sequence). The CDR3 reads CASSLSGTGVYF. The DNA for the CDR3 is TGTGCCAGCAGCTTATCGGGGACAGGGGTGTACTTC. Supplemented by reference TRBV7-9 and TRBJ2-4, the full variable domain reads DTGVSQNPRHKITKRGQNVTFRCDPISEHNRLYWYRQTLGQGPEFLTYFQNEAQLEKSRLLSDRFSAERPKGSFSTLEIQRTEQGDSAMYLCASSLSGTGVYFGAGTRLSVL.

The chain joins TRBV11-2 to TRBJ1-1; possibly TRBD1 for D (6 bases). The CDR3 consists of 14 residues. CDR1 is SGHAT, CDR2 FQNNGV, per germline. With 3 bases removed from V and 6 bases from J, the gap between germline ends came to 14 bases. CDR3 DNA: TGTGCCAGCAGCTTTTCGTCAGAGGGGGCTGAAGCTTTCTTT. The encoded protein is CASSFSSEGAEAFF.

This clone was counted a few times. CDR3: CASSSDRESFYGYTF. In DNA form, the CDR3 reads TGTGCCAGTAGTTCTGACAGGGAAAGCTTCTATGGCTACACCTTC. The rearrangement links TRBV19 to TRBJ1-2; 7 nucleotides align to TRBD1. CDR3 length: 15 residues. The V segment lost 5 bases and the J segment 4 bases; nucleotides outside the gene matches: 10. Per the germline V gene, CDR1 is LNHDA and CDR2 is SQIVND (reference sequence).

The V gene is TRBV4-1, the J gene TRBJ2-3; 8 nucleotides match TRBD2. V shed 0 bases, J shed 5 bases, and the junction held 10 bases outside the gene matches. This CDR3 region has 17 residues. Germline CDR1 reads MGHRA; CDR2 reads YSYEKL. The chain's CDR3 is CASSQEGTGGLGDTQYF. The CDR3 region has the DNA TGCGCCAGCAGCCAAGAGGGAACGGGGGGGCTTGGAGATACGCAGTATTTT.

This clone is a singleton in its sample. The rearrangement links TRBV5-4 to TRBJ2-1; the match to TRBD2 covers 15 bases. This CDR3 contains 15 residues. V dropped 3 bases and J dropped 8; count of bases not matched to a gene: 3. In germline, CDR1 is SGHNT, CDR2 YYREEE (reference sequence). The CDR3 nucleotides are TGTGCCAGCAGCTGGACTAGCGGGGGGGCCTATGAGCAGTTCTTC. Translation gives CASSWTSGGAYEQFF.

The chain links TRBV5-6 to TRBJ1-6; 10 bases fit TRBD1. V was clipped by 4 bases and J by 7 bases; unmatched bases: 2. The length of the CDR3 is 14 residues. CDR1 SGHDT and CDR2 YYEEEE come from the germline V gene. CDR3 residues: CASSTGQGNSPLHF. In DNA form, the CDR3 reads TGTGCCAGCAGCACGGGACAGGGGAATTCACCCCTCCACTTT.

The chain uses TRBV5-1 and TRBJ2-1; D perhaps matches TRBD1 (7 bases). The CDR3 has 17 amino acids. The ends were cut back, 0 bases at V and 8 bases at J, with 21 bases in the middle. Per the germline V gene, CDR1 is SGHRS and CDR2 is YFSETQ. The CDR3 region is CASSLGGGGGFTYEQFF. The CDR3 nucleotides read TGCGCCAGCAGCTTGGGGGGCGGAGGGGGCTTTACCTATGAGCAGTTCTTC.

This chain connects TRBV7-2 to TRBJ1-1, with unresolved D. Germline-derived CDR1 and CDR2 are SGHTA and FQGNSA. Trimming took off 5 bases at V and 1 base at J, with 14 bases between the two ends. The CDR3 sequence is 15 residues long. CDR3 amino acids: CASSPKTGGNTEAFF. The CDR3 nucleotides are TGTGCCAGCAGCCCAAAGACTGGAGGGAACACTGAAGCTTTCTTT.

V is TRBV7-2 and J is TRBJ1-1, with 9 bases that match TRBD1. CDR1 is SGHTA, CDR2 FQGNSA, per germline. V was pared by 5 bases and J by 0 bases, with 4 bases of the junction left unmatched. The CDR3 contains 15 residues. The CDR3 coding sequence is TGTGCCAGCAGCCAGTACAGGGGGCTGAACACTGAAGCTTTCTTT. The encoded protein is CASSQYRGLNTEAFF.

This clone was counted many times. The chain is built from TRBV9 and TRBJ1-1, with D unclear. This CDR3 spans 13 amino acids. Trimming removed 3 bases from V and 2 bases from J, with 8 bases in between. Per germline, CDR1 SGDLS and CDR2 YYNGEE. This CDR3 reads CASSGRGNTEAFF. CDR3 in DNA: TGTGCCAGCAGCGGGCGGGGAAACACTGAAGCTTTCTTT.

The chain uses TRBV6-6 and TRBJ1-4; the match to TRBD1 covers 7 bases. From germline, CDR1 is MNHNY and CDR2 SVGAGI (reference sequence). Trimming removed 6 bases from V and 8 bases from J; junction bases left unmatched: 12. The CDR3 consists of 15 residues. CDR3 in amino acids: CASRPGQVETEKLFF. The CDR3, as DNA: TGTGCCAGCAGACCTGGACAGGTCGAAACGGAAAAACTGTTTTTT.

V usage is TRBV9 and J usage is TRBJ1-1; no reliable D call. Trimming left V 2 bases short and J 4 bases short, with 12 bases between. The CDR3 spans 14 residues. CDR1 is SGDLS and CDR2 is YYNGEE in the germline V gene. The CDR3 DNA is TGTGCCAGCAGCGTGGAGGGAGGGTTCACTGAAGCTTTCTTT. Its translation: CASSVEGGFTEAFF.

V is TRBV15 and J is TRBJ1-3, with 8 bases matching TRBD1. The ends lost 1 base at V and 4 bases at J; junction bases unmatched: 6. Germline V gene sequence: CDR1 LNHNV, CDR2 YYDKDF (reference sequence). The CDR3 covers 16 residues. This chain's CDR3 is CATSRGQGALGNTIYF. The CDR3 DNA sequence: TGTGCCACCAGCAGAGGTCAGGGGGCGCTGGGAAACACCATATATTTT.

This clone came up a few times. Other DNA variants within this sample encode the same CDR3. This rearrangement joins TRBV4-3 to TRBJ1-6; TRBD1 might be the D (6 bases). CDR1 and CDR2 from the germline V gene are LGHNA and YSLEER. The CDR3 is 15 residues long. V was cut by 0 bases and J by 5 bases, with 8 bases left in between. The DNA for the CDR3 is TGCGCCAGCAGCCAAGATCGGACAGATAATTCACCCCTCCACTTT. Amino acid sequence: CASSQDRTDNSPLHF.

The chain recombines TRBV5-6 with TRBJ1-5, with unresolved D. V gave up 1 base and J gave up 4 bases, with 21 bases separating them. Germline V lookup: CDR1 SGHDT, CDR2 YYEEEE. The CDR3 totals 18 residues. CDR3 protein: CASSLRGSLSYANQPQHF. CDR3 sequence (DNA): TGTGCCAGCAGCTTGAGAGGATCCCTCTCATACGCAAATCAGCCCCAGCATTTT.

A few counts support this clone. CDR3 nucleotides: TGTGCCAGCAGGGGGGCGGGACAGAGCTATGGCTACACCTTC. Translating it yields CASRGAGQSYGYTF. This sequence joins TRBV6-5 and TRBJ1-2, with 7 bases that match TRBD1. Germline CDR1 MNHEY, CDR2 SVGAGI. Trimming at V came to 6 bases and at J to 4 bases, leaving 8 bases not matched to a gene. The CDR3 extends over 14 amino acids.

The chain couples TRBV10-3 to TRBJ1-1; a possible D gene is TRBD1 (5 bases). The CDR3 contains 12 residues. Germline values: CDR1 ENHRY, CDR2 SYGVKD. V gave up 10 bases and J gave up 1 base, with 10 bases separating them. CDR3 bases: TGTGCCACGACAGATCAGAACACTGAAGCTTTCTTT. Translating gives CATTDQNTEAFF.

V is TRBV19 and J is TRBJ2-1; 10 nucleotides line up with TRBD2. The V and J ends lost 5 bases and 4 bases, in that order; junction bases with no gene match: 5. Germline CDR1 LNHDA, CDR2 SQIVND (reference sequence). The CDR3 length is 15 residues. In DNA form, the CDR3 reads TGTGCCAGTAGTGTTAGCGGGGGGACTTACAATGAGCAGTTCTTC. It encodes CASSVSGGTYNEQFF.

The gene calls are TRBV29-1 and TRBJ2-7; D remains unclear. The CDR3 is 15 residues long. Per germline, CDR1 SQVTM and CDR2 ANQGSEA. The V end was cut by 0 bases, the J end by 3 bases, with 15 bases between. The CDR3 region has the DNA TGCAGCGTTGAAGAGTCAGACAAGTACAACTACGAGCAGTACTTC. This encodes CSVEESDKYNYEQYF.

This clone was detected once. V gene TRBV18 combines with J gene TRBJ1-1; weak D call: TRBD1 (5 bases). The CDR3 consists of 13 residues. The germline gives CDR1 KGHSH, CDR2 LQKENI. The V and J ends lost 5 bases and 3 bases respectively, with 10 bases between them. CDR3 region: CASSAGGDTEAFF. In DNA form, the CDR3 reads TGTGCCAGCTCAGCCGGGGGTGACACTGAAGCTTTCTTT. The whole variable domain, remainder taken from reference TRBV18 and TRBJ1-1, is NAGVMQNPRHLVRRRGQEARLRCSPMKGHSHVYWYRQLPEEGLKFMVYLQKENIIDESGMPKERFSAEFPKEGPSILRIQQVVRGDSAAYFCASSAGGDTEAFFGQGTRLTVV.

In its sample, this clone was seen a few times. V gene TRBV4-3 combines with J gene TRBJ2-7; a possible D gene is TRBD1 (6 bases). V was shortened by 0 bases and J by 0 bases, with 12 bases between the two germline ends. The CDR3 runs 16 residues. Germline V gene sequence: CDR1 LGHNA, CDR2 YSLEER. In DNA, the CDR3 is TGCGCCAGCAGCCAAGACCGGGACATTAGCTCCTACGAGCAGTACTTC. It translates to CASSQDRDISSYEQYF.

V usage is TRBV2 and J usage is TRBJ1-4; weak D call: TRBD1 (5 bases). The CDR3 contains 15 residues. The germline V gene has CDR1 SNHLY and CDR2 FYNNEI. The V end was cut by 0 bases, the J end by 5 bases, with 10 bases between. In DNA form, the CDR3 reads TGTGCCAGCAGTGAAGCGCAAAGGACAAATGAAAAACTGTTTTTT. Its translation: CASSEAQRTNEKLFF.

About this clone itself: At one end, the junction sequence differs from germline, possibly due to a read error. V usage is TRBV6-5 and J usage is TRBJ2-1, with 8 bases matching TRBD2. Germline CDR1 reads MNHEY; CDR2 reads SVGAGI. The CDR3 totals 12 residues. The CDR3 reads CASSYERGPLIF. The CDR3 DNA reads TGTGCCAGCAGTTATGAGCGGGGGCCCCTTATCTTC.